This paragraph covers one T cell receptor (beta chain) sequence. The antigen this receptor binds is unknown. Base qualities were left out, and no much larger clone turns up one base away. The library was generated by the immunoSEQ multiplex PCR assay. For most patients, genomic DNA was isolated with the Qiagen DNeasy Blood and Tissue Kit and shipped frozen to Adaptive Biotechnologies for TCR sequencing. For most patients, genomic DNA was subjected to high-throughput TCR-beta CDR3 sequencing by Adaptive Biotechnologies. Turning to the authors' computational methods: TCR sequencing data were retrieved from Adaptive's ImmunoSEQ software for around 20 patients, whereas a few other patients were processed with MiXCR and VDJtools. To correct CD4 versus CD8 sorting errors, any sequence found in both subsets at a frequency ratio below 5:1 was removed. CDR3 nucleotide sequences shared between donor and recipient were removed because the origin of such sequences could not be assigned. To count as alloreactive, a clone needed at least 2-fold expansion over unstimulated cells and a minimum CFSE-low frequency of 0.002% (template counts) or 0.001% (read counts). Clones detected in sequenced pre-transplant spleen, lymph node, or MLR CFSE-low populations of the donor or recipient were defined as mappable. The cumulative frequency of alloreactive clones was calculated as a percentage of all sequences, weighted by copy number. TCRdb retrieved this table from immuneACCESS and kept in-frame rearrangements only. Not all clones are present; in checked studies, unresolved V genes account for under half, and no reason is known for the remainder. That table furnishes V, J and clone size, whereas the DNA furnished D and trimming. This sample has tens of thousands of clones in its table, and roughly 84% of those were observed once. The top ten clonotypes cover over 0.45% of the sample.

The time point label on this specimen signifies: cells obtained before transplantation from donor or recipient. CD3+CD4+ and CD3+CD8+ populations were FACS-sorted from unstimulated pre-transplant donor and recipient cells taken from spleen or lymph nodes. From the germline V gene, CDR1 is SNHLY and CDR2 is FYNNEI. The CDR3, cysteine through phenylalanine, is 16 amino acids long. The DNA shown is the 48-base CDR3, in frame from base 1. Clipping removes 2 bases from V and 5 bases from J, with 8 as the unmatched junction base count. The source of the sample is a study of graft-versus-host responses after intestinal transplantation (dated by TCRdb to the early 2020s). Broadly, across the study: The transplants that recipients got were multivisceral, liver-intestinal, or isolated intestinal. After intestinal transplantation, graft-versus-host and host-versus-graft alloreactive T cell clones in the graft, circulation and bone marrow were tracked using bulk TCR-beta CDR3 sequencing. Anti-thymocyte globulin induction was given to all recipients, followed by maintenance tacrolimus and steroids for around three years. A cohort of about 25 intestinal transplant recipients, including one retransplant, was enrolled, and a few patients lacking pretransplant specimens were excluded. Rather than being sequenced by the commercial service, samples from a few later patients were sequenced in-house on an Illumina MiSeq and processed with MiXCR. A peak of at least 4% donor T cells among recipient peripheral blood mononuclear cells was the definition used for donor T cell macrochimerism. To identify alloreactive clones, pre-transplant mixed lymphocyte reaction products were sequenced and then compared with unstimulated pre-transplant donor and recipient T cells. Results and caveats for the whole study, not just this receptor: Patients with donor T cell macrochimerism had high GvH to HvG T cell clonal ratios in their allografts. The conclusions were limited by the relatively low number and heterogeneity of the intestinal transplant patients. GvH clones were found in recipient bone marrow, and some of the GvH clones appeared earlier in ileal mucosa or blood, which is consistent with an intestinal mucosal origin. Early after transplant, peak levels of circulating GvH clones were associated with declines in HvG clones.

In this chain, TRBV2 is recombined with TRBJ2-5; 10 of the junction bases match TRBD1. The source material was unstimulated CD4+ T cells sorted from spleen or lymph node cells, sampled before transplant. The TCR comes from a human donor who was the organ donor for an intestinal transplant. The CDR3 corresponds to CASSERRGQGGETQYF. The nucleotide sequence is TGTGCCAGCAGTGAAAGACGCGGACAGGGGGGGGAGACCCAGTACTTC.